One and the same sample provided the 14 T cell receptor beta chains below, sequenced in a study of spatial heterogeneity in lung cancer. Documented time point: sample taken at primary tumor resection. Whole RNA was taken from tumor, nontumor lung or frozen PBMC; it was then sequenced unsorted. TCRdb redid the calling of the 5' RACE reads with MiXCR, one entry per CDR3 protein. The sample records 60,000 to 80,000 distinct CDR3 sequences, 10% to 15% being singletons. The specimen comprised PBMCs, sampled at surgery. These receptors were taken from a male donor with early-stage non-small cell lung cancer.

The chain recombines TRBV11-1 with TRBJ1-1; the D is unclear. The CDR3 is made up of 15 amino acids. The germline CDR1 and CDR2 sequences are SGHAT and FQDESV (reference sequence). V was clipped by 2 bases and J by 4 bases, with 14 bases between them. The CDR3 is CASSLTRLATTEAFF. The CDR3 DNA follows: TGTGCCAGCAGCTTAACGAGACTCGCGACCACTGAAGCTTTCTTT.

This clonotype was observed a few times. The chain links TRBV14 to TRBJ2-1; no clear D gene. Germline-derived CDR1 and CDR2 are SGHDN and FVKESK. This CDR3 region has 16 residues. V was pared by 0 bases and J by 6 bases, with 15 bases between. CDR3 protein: CASSQERTFLRNEQFF. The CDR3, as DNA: TGTGCCAGCAGCCAAGAGAGGACGTTCCTTCGCAATGAGCAGTTCTTC.

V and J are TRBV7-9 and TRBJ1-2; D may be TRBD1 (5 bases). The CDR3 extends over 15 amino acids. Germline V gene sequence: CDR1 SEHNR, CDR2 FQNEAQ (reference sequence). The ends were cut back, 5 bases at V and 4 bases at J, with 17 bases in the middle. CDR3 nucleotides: TGTGCCAGCAGCCCAAACCGGGGCCCCAGCTATGGCTACACCTTC. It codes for CASSPNRGPSYGYTF.

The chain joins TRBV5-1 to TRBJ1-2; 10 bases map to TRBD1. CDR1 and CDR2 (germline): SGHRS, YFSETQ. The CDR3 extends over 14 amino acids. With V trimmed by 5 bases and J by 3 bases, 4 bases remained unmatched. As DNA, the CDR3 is TGCGCCAGCAGGGCCGGGACAGGGGACTATGGCTACACCTTC. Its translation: CASRAGTGDYGYTF.

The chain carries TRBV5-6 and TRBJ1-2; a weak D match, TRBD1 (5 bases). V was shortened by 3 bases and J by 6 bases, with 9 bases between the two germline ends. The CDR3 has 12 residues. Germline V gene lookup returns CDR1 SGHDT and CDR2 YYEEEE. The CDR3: CASSWGTNGYTF. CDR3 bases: TGTGCCAGCAGCTGGGGGACGAATGGCTACACCTTC. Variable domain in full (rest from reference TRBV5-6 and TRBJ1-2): DAGVTQSPTHLIKTRGQQVTLRCSPKSGHDTVSWYQQALGQGPQFIFQYYEEEERQRGNFPDRFSGHQFPNYSSELNVNALLLGDSALYLCASSWGTNGYTFGSGTRLTVV.

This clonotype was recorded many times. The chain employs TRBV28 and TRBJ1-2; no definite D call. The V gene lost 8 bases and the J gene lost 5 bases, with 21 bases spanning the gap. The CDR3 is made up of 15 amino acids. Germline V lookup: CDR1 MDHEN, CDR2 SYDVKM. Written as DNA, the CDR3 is TGTGCCAGCGGAAGCCGGGGAAAAGAGAGATATGGCTACACCTTC. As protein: CASGSRGKERYGYTF.

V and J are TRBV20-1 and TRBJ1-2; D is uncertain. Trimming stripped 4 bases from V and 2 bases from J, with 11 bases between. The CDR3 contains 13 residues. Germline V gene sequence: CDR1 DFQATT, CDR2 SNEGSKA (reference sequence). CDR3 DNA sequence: TGCAGTGCTACTGTCACACTCAACTATGGCTACACCTTC. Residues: CSATVTLNYGYTF.

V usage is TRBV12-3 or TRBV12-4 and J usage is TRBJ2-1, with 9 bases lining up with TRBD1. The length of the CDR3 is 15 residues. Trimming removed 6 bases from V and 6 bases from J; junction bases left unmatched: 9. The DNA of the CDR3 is TGTGCCAGCAGCAGTCCGCGGACAGGGGTCAATGAGCAGTTCTTC. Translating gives CASSSPRTGVNEQFF.

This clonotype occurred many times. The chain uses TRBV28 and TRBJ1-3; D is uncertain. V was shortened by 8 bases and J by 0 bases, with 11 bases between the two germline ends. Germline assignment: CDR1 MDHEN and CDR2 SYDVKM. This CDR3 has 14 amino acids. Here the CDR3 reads CASGGSYSGNTIYF. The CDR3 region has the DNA TGTGCCAGCGGTGGCTCTTACTCTGGAAACACCATATATTTT. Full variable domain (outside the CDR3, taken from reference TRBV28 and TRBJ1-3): DVKVTQSSRYLVKRTGEKVFLECVQDMDHENMFWYRQDPGLGLRLIYFSYDVKMKEKGDIPEGYSVSREKKERFSLILESASTNQTSMYLCASGGSYSGNTIYFGEGSWLTVV.

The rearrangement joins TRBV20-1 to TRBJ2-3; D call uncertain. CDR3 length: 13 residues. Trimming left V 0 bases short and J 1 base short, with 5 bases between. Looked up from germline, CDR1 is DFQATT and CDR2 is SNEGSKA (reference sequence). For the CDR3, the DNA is TGCAGTGCTAGAGATTACCGCACAGATACGCAGTATTTT. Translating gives CSARDYRTDTQYF.

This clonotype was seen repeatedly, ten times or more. CDR3 sequence (DNA): TGTGCCAACTCCGGACCGCGGTGGTACTTC. Translated, it gives CANSGPRWYF. This chain links TRBV2 with TRBJ2-7; no clear D. The CDR3 loop spans 10 amino acids. Trimming removed 10 bases from V and 12 bases from J, with 16 bases in between. Germline CDR1 SNHLY, CDR2 FYNNEI. Full variable domain (remainder filled in from reference TRBV2 and TRBJ2-7): EPEVTQTPSHQVTQMGQEVILRCVPISNHLYFYWYRQILGQKVEFLVSFYNNEISEKSEIFDDQFSVERPDGSNFTLKIRSTKLEDSAMYFCANSGPRWYFGPGTRLTVT.

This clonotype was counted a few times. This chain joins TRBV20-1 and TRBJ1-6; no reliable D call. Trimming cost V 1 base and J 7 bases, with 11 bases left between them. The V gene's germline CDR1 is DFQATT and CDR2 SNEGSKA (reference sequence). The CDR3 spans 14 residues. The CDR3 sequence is CSARVPVPNSPLHF. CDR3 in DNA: TGCAGTGCTAGAGTTCCGGTTCCGAATTCACCCCTCCACTTT.

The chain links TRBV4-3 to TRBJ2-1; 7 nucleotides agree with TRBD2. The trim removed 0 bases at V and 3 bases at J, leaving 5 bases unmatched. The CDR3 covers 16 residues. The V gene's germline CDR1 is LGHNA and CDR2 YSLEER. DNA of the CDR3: TGCGCCAGCAGCCAAGACTCCGGGAGGAGCTACAATGAGCAGTTCTTC. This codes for CASSQDSGRSYNEQFF.

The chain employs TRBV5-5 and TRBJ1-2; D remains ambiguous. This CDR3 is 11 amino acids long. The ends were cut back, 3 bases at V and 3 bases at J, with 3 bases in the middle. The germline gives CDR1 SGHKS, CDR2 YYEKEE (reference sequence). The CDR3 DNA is TGTGCCAGCAGCTCCCACTATGGCTACACCTTC. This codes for CASSSHYGYTF.